This TCR beta chain stems from a study of identical twins (dated by TCRdb to the mid-2010s). Study-level background: The study deep-sequenced TCR alpha and beta repertoires from monozygotic twins, unrelated adults of various ages and cord blood to test whether fetal clonotypes persist. Replicate twin experiments were performed at different times using different library preparation protocols to rule out contamination. The full study reports these points: Because the same donors could not be followed over many years, conclusions were based on cross-sectional statistical analysis. In beta out-of-frame sequences, excess twin sharing was weaker, because having fewer shared sequences lowered the signal-to-noise ratio. Abundant cord blood beta clonotypes carried fewer insertions; young adult naive repertoires showed a weaker similar trend, while memory repertoires showed none. Zero-insertion analyses could be partly confounded by invariant T cells such as MAIT and iNKT, though diverse VJ usage argued against such confounding for most clonotypes. Out-of-frame TCR alpha sharing in monozygotic twins was systematically underestimated by recombination models, whereas sharing between unrelated individuals was in agreement with the recombination models. Compared with coincidental sharing between unrelated individuals, out-of-frame TCR alpha sequences shared between twins had an excess of sequences with low generation probability.

This clonotype was detected a few times. Its recognized antigen is unknown. Base quality data are lacking; no much larger clone is found one base away. Library construction relied on 5' RACE. TCRdb records Illumina HiSeq 2000 as the sequencer. A universal primer binding site was introduced by template switching, and a unique molecular identifier was present in the final cDNA, enabling accurate counting of TCR cDNA molecules. Specific primers in the conserved constant-segment region were used to synthesize first-strand cDNA for TCR alpha and beta chains. To control for contamination, every cDNA library was double barcoded, receiving both a SMART-Mk sample barcode and Illumina barcodes. TruSeq adapter sequences, together with Illumina sample barcodes, were added in two successive PCR steps. Sequencing of the TCR alpha and beta cDNA libraries was done on the Illumina HiSeq platform using custom primers. In the original analysis: MiGEC was used to process raw reads and extract unique molecular identifiers, and MiXCR was used to find CDR3 positions. Recombination models were inferred per individual with the repgenHMM and IGoR tools using an EM algorithm. Shared clonotypes were analyzed with the tcR package in R, and sharing was normalized by the product of cloneset sizes. To study raw recombination without the effects of thymic and clonal selection, out-of-frame nonproductive sequences were analyzed. TCRdb reworked the public reads: Q25 trimming with fastp, MiXCR clone assembly, productive beta chains retained. Each CDR3 protein gets just one entry, which takes the most common genes and DNA from the rows behind it. TCRdb, not the original authors, processed these V and J calls. This sample is represented by about 570,000 distinct CDR3 sequences; over 8.5% of them were singletons. Together, the top ten hold roughly 3.2% of the sample.

From the cysteine up to the phenylalanine, the CDR3 has a length of 13 residues. Of all the DNA, just the CDR3 is kept, 39 bases in frame from base 1. The germline V gene supplies CDR1 SGHTA and CDR2 FQGNSA. V lost 2 bases and J lost 0 bases; the stretch between them is 5 bases long. All donors were healthy Caucasians. The twin cohort consisted of three pairs of female monozygotic twins, all aged roughly 18 to 30 years. RNA for TCR libraries was isolated from peripheral blood mononuclear cells. These data were also filed under a second study, of yellow fever vaccine responses in identical twins. The other study reports the following: According to the authors, the vaccine-induced T cell response in identical twins seemed to be partly convergent and partly specific to each individual. In identical twins, the study followed T cell clones that responded to the vaccine with precision.

The rearranged segments are TRBV7-2 and TRBJ2-7; no confident D gene assignment can be made. The TCR originated in a woman aged 18-29 years in good health. Sequenced sample: PBMCs. The DNA sequence is TGTGCCAGCAGCTTAAAACCCTCCTACGAGCAGTACTTC. Translation gives CASSLKPSYEQYF.